The 20 T cell receptor beta chains below all came from one sample that was sequenced in a study of cytomegalovirus exposure and HLA in healthy donors. PCR amplification relied on 60 Vbeta primers (plus 13 Jbeta primers). The repertoire was sequenced with immunoSEQ multiplex PCR; TCRdb's copy has only in-frame clones and lacks some. The table shows 130,000 or so clones, with around four fifths occurring only once. Source material: PBMCs. The receptors here all came from a man aged 30 to 39 in good health and CMV-seronegative.

This clone was observed a single time. The J gene is TRBJ2-7, the V gene TRBV28; D possibly corresponds to TRBD1 (7 bases). The CDR3 has 16 residues. CDR1 and CDR2 from the germline V gene are MDHEN and SYDVKM. V was trimmed by 2 bases and J by 3 bases, leaving 17 bases between them. The CDR3: CASSLRSLQGGYEQYF. The CDR3, as DNA: TGTGCCAGCAGTTTACGGAGTTTGCAGGGGGGCTACGAGCAGTACTTC.

This sequence joins TRBV7-8 and TRBJ1-3, with TRBD1 as a possible D gene (6 bases). The length of the CDR3 is 16 residues. In germline, CDR1 is SGHVS, CDR2 FQNEAQ. The V end was cut by 5 bases, the J end by 0 bases, with 14 bases between. The chain's CDR3 is CASSVRQASSGNTIYF. The CDR3 DNA is TGTGCCAGCAGCGTTAGACAGGCTAGCTCTGGAAACACCATATATTTT.

The V call is TRBV4-1, the J call TRBJ2-3, with 7 bases identical to TRBD1. J lost 0 bases, V lost 0 bases, and 6 bases had no gene match. This CDR3 has 17 residues. Germline CDR1 is MGHRA and CDR2 is YSYEKL. CDR3 sequence reads: CASSQDSRGRSTDTQYF. The CDR3 DNA reads TGCGCCAGCAGCCAAGATAGTAGGGGGCGCAGCACAGATACGCAGTATTTT.

The chain combines TRBV7-9 with TRBJ2-7; D is possibly TRBD1 (7 bases). Germline CDR1 is SEHNR and CDR2 is FQNEAQ (reference sequence). The CDR3 has 16 residues. Trimming cost V 1 base and J 3 bases, with 16 bases left between them. The CDR3 is CASSLGTGGRLYEQYF. As DNA, the CDR3 is TGTGCCAGCAGCTTAGGGACAGGAGGGAGACTCTACGAGCAGTACTTC. Combining the CDR3 with reference TRBV7-9 and TRBJ2-7 gives the whole variable domain DTGVSQNPRHKITKRGQNVTFRCDPISEHNRLYWYRQTLGQGPEFLTYFQNEAQLEKSRLLSDRFSAERPKGSFSTLEIQRTEQGDSAMYLCASSLGTGGRLYEQYFGPGTRLTVT.

The CDR3 coding sequence is TGTGCCAGCAGTTACAGCGGTTATAGCAATCAGCCCCAGCATTTT. Translated, it gives CASSYSGYSNQPQHF. V gene TRBV6-5 combines with J gene TRBJ1-5; D not resolved. Germline V gene lookup returns CDR1 MNHEY and CDR2 SVGAGI. CDR3 size: 15 residues. The V and J ends lost 2 bases and 0 bases respectively, with 8 bases between them.

The chain carries TRBV29-1 and TRBJ1-5, with 7 bases identical to TRBD1. CDR3 length equals 12 residues. The germline V gene has CDR1 SQVTM and CDR2 ANQGSEA. V dropped 7 bases and J dropped 7; count of bases not matched to a gene: 7. The CDR3 sequence: CSARTGDQPQHF. The CDR3 nucleotides read TGCAGCGCTCGGACAGGAGACCAGCCCCAGCATTTT.

CDR3 protein: CASSLVGQGYEQYF. CDR3 in DNA: TGTGCCAGCAGTTTAGTGGGACAGGGTTACGAGCAGTACTTC. The gene calls are TRBV28 and TRBJ2-7, with 9 bases fitting TRBD1. V shed 2 bases, J shed 4 bases, and the junction held 3 bases outside the gene matches. CDR1 is MDHEN, CDR2 SYDVKM, per germline. The CDR3 is 14 amino acids.

V and J are TRBV19 and TRBJ2-2; possibly TRBD1 for D (6 bases). The CDR3 contains 15 residues. V was trimmed by 6 bases and J by 4 bases, leaving 15 bases between them. Germline CDR1 and CDR2: LNHDA and SQIVND (reference sequence). CDR3 sequence: CASSFRGDSTGELFF. CDR3 in DNA: TGTGCCAGTAGCTTCAGGGGCGATAGCACCGGGGAGCTGTTTTTT.

The chain employs TRBV28 and TRBJ1-2, with 8 bases lining up with TRBD1. V was clipped by 6 bases and J by 3 bases; unmatched bases: 6. The CDR3 contains 14 residues. Germline V lookup: CDR1 MDHEN, CDR2 SYDVKM. DNA for the CDR3: TGTGCCAGCAGAAAACAGGGGGATGACTATGGCTACACCTTC. It translates to CASRKQGDDYGYTF.

The rearrangement uses TRBV30 and TRBJ1-4; TRBD1 matches at 7 bases. The CDR3 runs 13 residues. Germline V gives CDR1 GTSNPN, CDR2 SVGIG (reference sequence). With V trimmed by 3 bases and J by 7 bases, 5 bases remained unmatched. Here the CDR3 reads CAWRPTGSEKLFF. CDR3 nucleotide sequence: TGTGCCTGGAGGCCGACAGGGAGTGAAAAACTGTTTTTT.

The V gene is TRBV28, the J gene TRBJ2-7; D call uncertain. Trimming pared 4 bases from V and 2 bases from J, leaving 3 bases between. From germline, CDR1 is MDHEN and CDR2 SYDVKM. The CDR3 consists of 11 residues. The DNA of the CDR3 is TGTGCCAGCAGTTCTCCCTACGAGCAGTACTTC. It is translated as CASSSPYEQYF.

The chain employs TRBV7-2 and TRBJ2-3, with D maybe TRBD1 (6 bases). V was trimmed by 5 bases and J by 2 bases, leaving 20 bases between them. This CDR3 region has 17 residues. Germline V gene sequence: CDR1 SGHTA, CDR2 FQGNSA. CDR3 DNA sequence: TGTGCCAGCAGCGGCCCCAATAGGCACAGGGCCACAGATACGCAGTATTTT. It is translated as CASSGPNRHRATDTQYF.

This clone turned up a few times. J is TRBJ1-2 and V is TRBV7-2; D is unresolved. The V gene lost 4 bases and the J gene lost 7 bases, with 16 bases spanning the gap. The CDR3 sequence is 14 residues long. CDR1 is SGHTA and CDR2 is FQGNSA in the germline V gene. CDR3 nucleotides: TGTGCCAGCAGCTGGTACCGGGATCTATCTGGCTACACCTTC. This encodes CASSWYRDLSGYTF.

The chain carries TRBV7-9 and TRBJ2-7, with 7 bases fitting TRBD1. Per the germline V gene, CDR1 is SEHNR and CDR2 is FQNEAQ (reference sequence). With V trimmed by 5 bases and J by 4 bases, 11 bases remained unmatched. The CDR3 covers 15 residues. CDR3: CASSPGQIKGYEQYF. The CDR3 coding sequence is TGTGCCAGCAGCCCGGGACAGATAAAGGGGTACGAGCAGTACTTC.

CDR3 nucleotides: TGCAGCGTTGGTTCAGGGGTTGATGAAGCTTTCTTT. Protein sequence: CSVGSGVDEAFF. The chain couples TRBV29-1 to TRBJ1-1; D possibly corresponds to TRBD1 (6 bases). Germline assignment: CDR1 SQVTM and CDR2 ANQGSEA. The CDR3 consists of 12 residues. V dropped 4 bases and J dropped 7 bases, with 13 bases sitting between them.

The chain is built from TRBV29-1 and TRBJ2-2; D ambiguous. Germline assignment: CDR1 SQVTM and CDR2 ANQGSEA. The CDR3 is 12 amino acids. Trimming removed 5 bases at V and 6 bases at J, with 10 bases between. DNA for the CDR3: TGCAGCGTTCTAAGTTTCCCCGGGGAGCTGTTTTTT. This gives the protein CSVLSFPGELFF.

This rearrangement joins TRBV6-5 to TRBJ1-5, with unresolved D. The length of the CDR3 is 13 residues. The germline gives CDR1 MNHEY, CDR2 SVGAGI. The germline V and J ends were trimmed by 0 bases and 9 bases, with 9 bases remaining between them. CDR3 coding DNA: TGTGCCAGCAGTTACTCGAGGGAGCGGCCCCAGCATTTT. Its translation is CASSYSRERPQHF.

The genes are TRBV6-6 and TRBJ1-5; 7 bases line up with TRBD1. Germline CDR1 is MNHNY and CDR2 is SVGAGI (reference sequence). The ends lost 4 bases at V and 4 bases at J; junction bases unmatched: 4. CDR3 length equals 14 residues. CDR3 coding DNA: TGTGCCAGCAGTTCACGACAGGGAAATCAGCCCCAGCATTTT. This gives the protein CASSSRQGNQPQHF.

J is TRBJ2-4 and V is TRBV28; 7 bases are a match to TRBD2. The CDR3 covers 13 residues. V shed 6 bases, J shed 7 bases, and the junction held 6 bases outside the gene matches. Germline CDR1 and CDR2: MDHEN and SYDVKM. The CDR3 sequence: CASRNPGRNIQYF. CDR3 bases: TGTGCCAGCAGGAACCCCGGGAGGAACATTCAGTACTTC.

This chain uses TRBV29-1 with TRBJ2-3; tentatively, D is TRBD2 (6 bases). The V end lost 4 bases, the J end lost 0 bases, and 11 bases lay between the germline ends. The CDR3 loop spans 14 amino acids. Germline V CDR1 and CDR2: SQVTM, ANQGSEA. DNA for the CDR3: TGCAGCGTTGCGGGGGTATCTAGCACAGATACGCAGTATTTT. Its protein product is CSVAGVSSTDTQYF.